This T cell receptor (beta chain) derives from a study of blood T cell repertoires in COVID-19. In germline, CDR1 is MNHEY, CDR2 SMNVEV (reference sequence). V was shortened by 5 bases and J by 9 bases, with 20 bases between the two germline ends. The CDR3 has 15 amino acids. In the source study's methods: Estimates of nucleated cell counts were drawn from the amplification of reference gene primers. Measured with immunoSEQ multiplex PCR; TCRdb has only the in-frame clones, and not every one. V and J calls and clone size are those listed in that table; D and trimming were worked out from the DNA. The sample holds more than 85,000 clones, 80% to 90% seen once.

V and J are TRBV27 and TRBJ2-1; TRBD2 might be the D (7 bases). The sequenced sample was PBMCs or T cells enriched from blood (not recorded which). The sequence was obtained from a woman in her 50s who had recovered from COVID-19. In DNA form, the CDR3 reads TGTGCCAGCAGTCGGGAGCGGGAAAGGGGGGGTGAGCAGTTCTTC. Residues: CASSRERERGGEQFF.